These T cell receptor beta chains were read from a single sample in a study of blood T cell repertoires in COVID-19. Using immunoSEQ multiplex PCR, the repertoire was profiled, and TCRdb retains in-frame clones only, with some absent. The data show about 130,000 clones, with more than 75% seen just once and approximately 5% held by the top ten. Sequenced sample: peripheral blood. The receptors stem from an older woman with COVID-19, enrolled during active disease. The conserved cysteine and the conserved F or W are not part of the CDR3 here.

V,J,CDR3
TRBV6-6,TRBJ2-7,ASTTSGGYEQY
TRBV6-6,TRBJ1-1,ASSYRQGNTEAF
TRBV6-5,TRBJ2-3,AIQRTASTDTQY
TRBV19,TRBJ1-1,ASSSLASGNTEAF
TRBV2,TRBJ1-3,ASSEFVSSGNTIY
TRBV4-2,TRBJ1-1,ASSQPGGATEAF
TRBV4-2,TRBJ1-1,ASSRPDSPNTEAF
TRBV30,TRBJ1-2,AWSATSSRDRGGYT
TRBV28,TRBJ2-7,ASRGTGLYEQY
TRBV9,TRBJ2-5,ASSPGVVGPQETQY
TRBV6-5,TRBJ1-6,ASRPQGNSPLH
TRBV30,TRBJ1-1,AWSGTGFMNTEAF
TRBV6-5,TRBJ1-2,ASSNDGDGYT
TRBV7-3,TRBJ2-2,ASSHGNTGELF
TRBV5-1,TRBJ2-1,ASIDNFNEQF
TRBV5-1,TRBJ1-6,ASSLSQGSNSPLH
TRBV7-9,TRBJ2-3,ASSPGQLSTDTQY
TRBV3-1/TRBV3-2,TRBJ1-1,ASSQLGGMNTEAF
TRBV5-6,TRBJ1-4,ASSPQGAWEKLF
TRBV2,TRBJ1-4,ATNSGTGIEKLF
TRBV5-4,TRBJ2-7,ASSFPSQGTYEQY
TRBV5-1,TRBJ1-6,ASSFGGYPLFSSYNSPLH
TRBV5-1,TRBJ1-5,ASSIQGNQPQH
TRBV27,TRBJ2-5,ASCNSLGETQY
TRBV6-1,TRBJ1-5,ASSEGTPYQPQH
TRBV7-2,TRBJ1-5,ASSLGANQPQH
TRBV7-9,TRBJ2-7,ASSLRLGDSTFEEQY
TRBV18,TRBJ1-5,ASSLTPGAGNQPQH
TRBV30,TRBJ1-6,AWSGQGQTNSPLH
TRBV7-9,TRBJ1-1,ASTITVNTEAF
TRBV5-4,TRBJ1-3,ASSLDDRGVGNTIY
TRBV6-1,TRBJ1-4,ASSERGRTVSEKLF
TRBV19,TRBJ1-6,ASRRQGADNSPLH
TRBV10-3,TRBJ1-2,AISENRAGYGYT
TRBV5-4,TRBJ2-1,ASSVLVNEQF
TRBV14,TRBJ2-5,ASSPRTVGTQY
TRBV10-3,TRBJ1-1,AISDTGRGFKNTEAF
TRBV11-2,TRBJ2-5,ASSGALRGQETQY
TRBV29-1,TRBJ2-5,SAGGGAQETQY
TRBV29-1,TRBJ1-3,SVEDRGPSSGNTIY
TRBV5-4,TRBJ2-3,ASSDRGLAGTSYTDTQY
TRBV28,TRBJ1-5,ASSRDRGPNQPQH
TRBV28,TRBJ2-2,ASSAGGAGTGELF